Following are 10 T cell receptor beta chains from one sample sequenced in a study of human T cells and chemical hapten exposure. TCRdb redid the calling of the RACE reads with MiXCR, one entry per CDR3 protein. This sample has around 50,000 distinct CDR3 sequences, with less than 10% found just once. As to time point: patch test 2, 6 weeks after DPC sensitization. Treatment indicated: therapeutic diphenylcyclopropenone sensitization with weekly scalp DPC. Sequenced here: whole blood, sampled in connection with sensitization to the hapten diphenylcyclopropenone (DPC). The receptors come from a woman between 45 and 60 years old with alopecia areata. Some clones in this sample may be carry-over from other donors' samples.

This clonotype was counted many times. V usage is TRBV10-3 and J usage is TRBJ2-3; no definite D call. The CDR3 has 12 amino acids. Trimming removed 0 bases from V and 6 bases from J, with 4 bases in between. CDR1 ENHRY and CDR2 SYGVKD come from the germline V gene. The CDR3 is CAISESYDTQYF. The CDR3 nucleotides are TGTGCCATCAGTGAGTCCTATGATACGCAGTATTTT.

The CDR3 DNA reads as TGTGCCAGCTCACTCATCCGGGACAGGGAATTCTATGAGCAGTTCTTC. As protein: CASSLIRDREFYEQFF. This rearrangement joins TRBV18 to TRBJ2-1; 9 bases match TRBD1. With V trimmed by 4 bases and J by 8 bases, 12 bases remained unmatched. CDR1 and CDR2 (germline): KGHSH, LQKENI. The CDR3 consists of 16 residues.

The chain links TRBV20-1 to TRBJ1-5, with 7 bases identical to TRBD1. The CDR3 extends over 16 amino acids. Germline V gene sequence: CDR1 DFQATT, CDR2 SNEGSKA (reference sequence). Trimming cost V 6 bases and J 9 bases; bases outside gene matches: 20. The DNA of the CDR3 is TGCAGTGCGGACCGAGGGGGCGCGTCGATGTCTGGGCCCCAGCATTTT. Translation gives CSADRGGASMSGPQHF.

V and J are TRBV7-9 and TRBJ2-2; no firm D call. Trimming took off 8 bases at V and 2 bases at J, with 9 bases between the two ends. The CDR3 has 13 amino acids. Germline CDR1 is SEHNR and CDR2 is FQNEAQ (reference sequence). The CDR3 DNA follows: TGTGCCAGCTTGGCGGCCAACACCGGGGAGCTGTTTTTT. Protein: CASLAANTGELFF.

This clonotype was seen ten or more times. The V and J genes are TRBV6-5 and TRBJ2-5, with 7 bases lining up with TRBD1. Germline CDR1 MNHEY, CDR2 SVGAGI. Germline trimming cut 2 bases from V and 6 bases from J; bases unmatched to any gene: 9. The CDR3 runs 15 residues. The CDR3 loop is CASSYERTGPQTQYF. CDR3 sequence (DNA): TGTGCCAGCAGTTACGAGAGGACAGGCCCTCAGACCCAGTACTTC.

This clonotype showed up just a few times. The rearrangement uses TRBV9 and TRBJ2-1; 8 bases are a match to TRBD2. The V gene end was trimmed by 5 bases and the J gene end by 0 bases; junction bases not matched to a gene: 7. The CDR3 contains 16 residues. Per germline, CDR1 SGDLS and CDR2 YYNGEE. Written as DNA, the CDR3 is TGTGCCAGCAGAGCCTCTAGCGGGTTCTCCTACAATGAGCAGTTCTTC. Its protein product is CASRASSGFSYNEQFF.

This clonotype was picked up many times. The V gene is TRBV6-2 or TRBV6-3, the J gene TRBJ2-7; no clear D. Germline assignment: CDR1 MNHEY and CDR2 SVGEGT. Trimming took 6 bases from V and 4 from J, leaving 10 bases between them. The CDR3 has 12 amino acids. The CDR3 bases are TGTGCCAGCAGCCCGTCCCGTTACGAGCAGTACTTC. It codes for CASSPSRYEQYF.

The genes are TRBV6-6 and TRBJ2-3; D gene ambiguous. Germline V gene data show CDR1 as MNHNY and CDR2 as SVGAGI (reference sequence). The V end was cut by 7 bases, the J end by 4 bases, with 15 bases between. This CDR3 comprises 14 residues. CDR3 in amino acids: CASTPPGWADTQYF. CDR3 nucleotides: TGTGCCAGCACCCCACCCGGGTGGGCAGATACGCAGTATTTT.

This chain links TRBV6-2 or TRBV6-3 with TRBJ1-6; tentatively, D is TRBD1 (6 bases). This CDR3 comprises 14 residues. The germline V gene has CDR1 MNHEY and CDR2 SVGEGT. Trimming took 6 bases from V and 9 from J, leaving 15 bases between them. As DNA, the CDR3 is TGTGCCAGCAGCTCACAGGGAAGTCGTTCACCCCTCCACTTT. Encoded protein: CASSSQGSRSPLHF.

This clonotype has a handful of counts. The chain is built from TRBV20-1 and TRBJ1-2; 7 bases fit TRBD1. Unmatched junction bases numbered 9, after V lost 4 bases and J lost 4 bases. The germline V gene has CDR1 DFQATT and CDR2 SNEGSKA (reference sequence). The CDR3 loop spans 14 amino acids. CDR3 loop: CSATSGTAIYGYTF. The CDR3 nucleotides read TGCAGTGCTACGTCCGGGACAGCGATCTATGGCTACACCTTC.